This T cell receptor beta chain was found in a study of T cells in narcolepsy. Generated by immunoSEQ multiplex PCR, the TCRdb table keeps only in-frame clones and is missing some. The data contain some 32,000 clones, more than 70% of them singletons. V lost 5 bases and J lost 4; bases outside the gene matches: 15. There are 16 residues in the CDR3. Germline values: CDR1 GTSNPN, CDR2 SVGIG (reference sequence). This clonotype originated in a human donor with narcolepsy. The chain joins TRBV30 to TRBJ2-5; the match to TRBD2 covers 8 bases. Input material: CD45RA- memory CD4+ T cells from PBMCs. CDR3 DNA: TGTGCCTGGGGTTCCCGCGCTCGACTAGCGAGAGAGACCCAGTACTTC. This translates into CAWGSRARLARETQYF.